This TCR beta chain was obtained from a study of cytomegalovirus exposure and HLA in healthy donors. The wider study: From about 170 million T cells, an earlier analysis saw around 120 million unique TCR beta sequences.

This CDR3 region has 14 residues. The V gene's germline CDR1 is SGDLS and CDR2 YYNGEE. V lost 3 bases and J 3 bases, leaving 12 bases between the germline ends. The study ran its PCR with 60 Vbeta and 13 Jbeta primers. Clones were sequenced by immunoSEQ multiplex PCR, and TCRdb holds only the in-frame ones, with some missing. The repertoire holds 98,000 or so clones, with roughly 82% as singletons. Sequenced input: PBMCs. The TCR comes from a human donor in good health. V usage is TRBV9 and J usage is TRBJ1-1; D might be TRBD1 (5 bases). The CDR3 spells CASSDRPGDTEAFF. The CDR3 DNA is TGTGCCAGCAGCGACAGGCCCGGAGACACTGAAGCTTTCTTT.